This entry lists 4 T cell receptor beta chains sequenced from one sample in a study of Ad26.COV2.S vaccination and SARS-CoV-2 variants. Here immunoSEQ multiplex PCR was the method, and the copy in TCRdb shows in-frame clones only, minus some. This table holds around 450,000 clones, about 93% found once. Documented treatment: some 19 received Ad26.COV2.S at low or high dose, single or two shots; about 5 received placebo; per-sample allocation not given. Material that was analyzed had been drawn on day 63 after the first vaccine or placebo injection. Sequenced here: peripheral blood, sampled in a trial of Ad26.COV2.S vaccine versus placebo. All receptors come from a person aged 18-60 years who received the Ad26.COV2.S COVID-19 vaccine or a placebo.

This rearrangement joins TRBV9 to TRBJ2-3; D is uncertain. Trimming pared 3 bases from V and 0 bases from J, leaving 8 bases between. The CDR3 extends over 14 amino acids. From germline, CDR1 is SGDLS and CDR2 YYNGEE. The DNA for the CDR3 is TGTGCCAGCAGCGGCGATAGTAGCACAGATACGCAGTATTTT. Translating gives CASSGDSSTDTQYF.

The CDR3 DNA follows: TGCAGCGTTACCCGGGGTAGCCTCTCCTACAATGAGCAGTTCTTC. Translation gives CSVTRGSLSYNEQFF. This chain uses TRBV29-1 with TRBJ2-1, with a weak D call TRBD2 (5 bases). The CDR3 has 15 residues. The V gene's germline CDR1 is SQVTM and CDR2 ANQGSEA. V lost 5 bases and J 0 bases, leaving 14 bases between the germline ends.

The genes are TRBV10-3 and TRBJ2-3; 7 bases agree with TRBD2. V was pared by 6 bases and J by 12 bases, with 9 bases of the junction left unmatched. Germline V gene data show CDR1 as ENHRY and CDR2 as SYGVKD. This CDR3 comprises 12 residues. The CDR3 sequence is CAISADAGDQYF. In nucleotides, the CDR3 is TGTGCCATCAGCGCCGACGCGGGAGACCAGTATTTT.

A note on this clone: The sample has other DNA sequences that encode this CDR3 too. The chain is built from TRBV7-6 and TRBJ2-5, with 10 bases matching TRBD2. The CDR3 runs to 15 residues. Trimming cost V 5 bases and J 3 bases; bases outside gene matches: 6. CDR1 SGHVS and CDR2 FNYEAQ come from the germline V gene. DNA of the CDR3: TGTGCCAGCAGCCCCCGGACTAGCGGAAAAGAGACCCAGTACTTC. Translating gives CASSPRTSGKETQYF.